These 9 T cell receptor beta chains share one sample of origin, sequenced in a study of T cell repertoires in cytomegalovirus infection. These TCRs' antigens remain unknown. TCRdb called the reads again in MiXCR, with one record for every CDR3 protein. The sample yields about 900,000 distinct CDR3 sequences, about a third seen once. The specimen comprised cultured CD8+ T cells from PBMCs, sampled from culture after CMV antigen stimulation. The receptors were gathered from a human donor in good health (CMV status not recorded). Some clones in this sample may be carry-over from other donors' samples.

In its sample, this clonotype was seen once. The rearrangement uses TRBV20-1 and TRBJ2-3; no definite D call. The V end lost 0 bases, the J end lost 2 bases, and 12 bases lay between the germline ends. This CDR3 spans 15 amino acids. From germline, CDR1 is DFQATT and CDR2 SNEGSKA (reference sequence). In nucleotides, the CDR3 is TGCAGTGCTAGAGAACTGCAGAGAGTCACAGATACGCAGTATTTT. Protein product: CSARELQRVTDTQYF.

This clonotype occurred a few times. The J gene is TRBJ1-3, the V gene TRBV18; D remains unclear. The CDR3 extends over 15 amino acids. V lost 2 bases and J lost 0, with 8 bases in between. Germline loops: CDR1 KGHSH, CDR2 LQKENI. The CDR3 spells CASSPARVSGNTIYF. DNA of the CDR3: TGTGCCAGCTCACCAGCTCGGGTCTCTGGAAACACCATATATTTT.

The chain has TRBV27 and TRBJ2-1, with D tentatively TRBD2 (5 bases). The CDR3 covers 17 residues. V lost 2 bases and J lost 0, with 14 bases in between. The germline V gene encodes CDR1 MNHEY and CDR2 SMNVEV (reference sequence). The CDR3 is CASSLRAGLSSYNEQFF. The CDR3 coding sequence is TGTGCCAGCAGTTTAAGGGCGGGCCTGAGCTCCTACAATGAGCAGTTCTTC.

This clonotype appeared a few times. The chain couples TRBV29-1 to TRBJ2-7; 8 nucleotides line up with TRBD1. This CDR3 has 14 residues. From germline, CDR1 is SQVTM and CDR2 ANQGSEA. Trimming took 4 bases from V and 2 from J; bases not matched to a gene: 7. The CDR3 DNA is TGCAGCGTTGCCGGACAGGGTTACACCTACGAGCAGTACTTC. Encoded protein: CSVAGQGYTYEQYF.

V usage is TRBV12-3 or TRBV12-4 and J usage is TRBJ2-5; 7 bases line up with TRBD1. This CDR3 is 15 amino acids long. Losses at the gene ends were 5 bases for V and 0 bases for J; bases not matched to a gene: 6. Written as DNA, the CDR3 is TGTGCCAGCAGTCAGGACAGGATGTACCAAGAGACCCAGTACTTC. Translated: CASSQDRMYQETQYF.

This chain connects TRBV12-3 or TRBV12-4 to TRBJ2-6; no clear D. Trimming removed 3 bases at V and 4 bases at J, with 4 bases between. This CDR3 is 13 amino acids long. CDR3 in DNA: TGTGCCAGCAGTTTCTTGGGGGCCAACGTCCTGACTTTC. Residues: CASSFLGANVLTF.

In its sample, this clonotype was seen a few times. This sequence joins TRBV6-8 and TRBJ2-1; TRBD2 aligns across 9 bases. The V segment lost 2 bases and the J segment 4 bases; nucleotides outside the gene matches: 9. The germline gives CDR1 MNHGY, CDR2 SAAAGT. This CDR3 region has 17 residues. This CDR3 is CASSYEVAGVPYNEQFF. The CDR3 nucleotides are TGTGCCAGCAGTTACGAGGTAGCGGGGGTCCCTTACAATGAGCAGTTCTTC.

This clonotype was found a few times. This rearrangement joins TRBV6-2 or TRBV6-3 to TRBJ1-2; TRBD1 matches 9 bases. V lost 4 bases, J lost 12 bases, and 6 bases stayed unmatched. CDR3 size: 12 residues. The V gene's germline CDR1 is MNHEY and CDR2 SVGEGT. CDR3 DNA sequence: TGTGCCAGCAGTTCGGGACAGGGAAGACACACCTTC. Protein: CASSSGQGRHTF.

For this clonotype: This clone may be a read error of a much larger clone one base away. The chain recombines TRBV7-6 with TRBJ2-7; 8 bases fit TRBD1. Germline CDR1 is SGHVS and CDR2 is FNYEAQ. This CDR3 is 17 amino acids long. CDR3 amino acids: CVSSLLPQTGVSYEQYF. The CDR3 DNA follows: TGTGTCAGCAGCTTATTGCCCCAGACAGGGGTCTCCTACGAGCAGTACTTC.